These T cell receptor beta chains were read from a single sample in a study of CD8 T cells in Susac syndrome. From the immunoSEQ multiplex PCR reads, TCRdb called clonotypes with MiXCR, one entry per CDR3 protein. The sample contains under 300,000 distinct CDR3 sequences, approximately 95% of which appear only once. Sequenced: CD4+ T cells from PBMCs. All receptors derive from a human donor with Susac syndrome. Each CDR3 is given with its conserved first and last residue. D genes are given only for firm matches. Where a row states a size, it is once, few, many or the class of an expanded clone; other rows omit it.

v_call: TRBV29-1
clone_size: NA
j_call: TRBJ2-4
d_call: NA
cdr3_nt: TGCAGCGCCGTCGATATGGGCAAAAACATTCAGTACTTC
cdr3_aa: CSAVDMGKNIQYF

v_call: TRBV4-2
clone_size: NA
j_call: TRBJ2-7
d_call: NA
cdr3_nt: TGTGCCAGCAGCCAACAAGAAGCCCTTCGCGGGACATCCTACGAGCAGTACTTC
cdr3_aa: CASSQQEALRGTSYEQYF

v_call: TRBV30
clone_size: NA
j_call: TRBJ2-7
d_call: NA
cdr3_nt: TGTGCCTGGAGTGAGGGGCTAAGGGAGCAGTACTTC
cdr3_aa: CAWSEGLREQYF

v_call: TRBV20-1
clone_size: NA
j_call: TRBJ2-3
d_call: NA
cdr3_nt: TGCAGTGCTAGAGATAGGGGGGACCCAGCGGATACGCAGTATTTT
cdr3_aa: CSARDRGDPADTQYF

v_call: TRBV28
clone_size: NA
j_call: TRBJ1-1
d_call: NA
cdr3_nt: TGTGCCACCAGATTGAACACTGAAGCTTTCTTT
cdr3_aa: CATRLNTEAFF

v_call: TRBV30
clone_size: NA
j_call: TRBJ1-4
d_call: TRBD1
cdr3_nt: TGTGCCTGGACAGGGGGCGAGGAAAAACTGTTTTTT
cdr3_aa: CAWTGGEEKLFF

v_call: TRBV7-2
clone_size: few
j_call: TRBJ2-1
d_call: TRBD2
cdr3_nt: TGTGCCAGCAGCTTCAGCGGGAGGGACAATGAGCAGTTCTTC
cdr3_aa: CASSFSGRDNEQFF

v_call: TRBV11-2
clone_size: NA
j_call: TRBJ2-4
d_call: NA
cdr3_nt: TGTGCCAGCAGCTCCGCCGGCCTAGCCAAAAACATTCAGTACTTC
cdr3_aa: CASSSAGLAKNIQYF

v_call: TRBV6-1
clone_size: NA
j_call: TRBJ1-1
d_call: TRBD1
cdr3_nt: TGTGCCAGCAGTAAAACAGGGGGTGGTGGGACTGAAGCTTTCTTT
cdr3_aa: CASSKTGGGGTEAFF

v_call: TRBV6-5
clone_size: NA
j_call: TRBJ1-1
d_call: NA
cdr3_nt: TGTGCCAGCAGTTACCTGGTGGGAGACACTGAAGCTTTCTTT
cdr3_aa: CASSYLVGDTEAFF

v_call: TRBV6-6
clone_size: once
j_call: TRBJ2-1
d_call: NA
cdr3_nt: TGTGCCAGCAGTTACCCCAGTGCCCCTGAGCAGTTCTTC
cdr3_aa: CASSYPSAPEQFF

v_call: TRBV29-1
clone_size: NA
j_call: TRBJ1-2
d_call: TRBD1
cdr3_nt: TGCAGCGTTCGTCCCGGGACAGGGGATGGCTACACCTTC
cdr3_aa: CSVRPGTGDGYTF

v_call: TRBV30
clone_size: NA
j_call: TRBJ2-1
d_call: TRBD1
cdr3_nt: TGTGCCTGGAGTAGACAGGGCAATGAGCAGTTCTTC
cdr3_aa: CAWSRQGNEQFF

v_call: TRBV19
clone_size: NA
j_call: TRBJ1-5
d_call: TRBD1
cdr3_nt: TGTGCCAGTAGTTACCGACAGGGAAGCAATCAGCCCCAGCATTTT
cdr3_aa: CASSYRQGSNQPQHF

v_call: TRBV3-1
clone_size: NA
j_call: TRBJ1-1
d_call: NA
cdr3_nt: TGTGCCAGCAGCCACCTCGTGGGCGGTACTGAAGCTTTCTTT
cdr3_aa: CASSHLVGGTEAFF

v_call: TRBV5-4
clone_size: NA
j_call: TRBJ2-1
d_call: NA
cdr3_nt: TGTGCCAGCAGCTTCTGGACCCTTACCCGGGATGAGCAGTTCTTC
cdr3_aa: CASSFWTLTRDEQFF

v_call: TRBV30
clone_size: NA
j_call: TRBJ2-5
d_call: NA
cdr3_nt: TGTGCCTGGGGAGGAGAGACCCAGTACTTC
cdr3_aa: CAWGGETQYF

v_call: TRBV4-1
clone_size: once
j_call: TRBJ2-2
d_call: TRBD1
cdr3_nt: TGCGCCAGCAGCCAAGGGTCAAGACAGGGGTCCGGGGAGCTGTTTTTT
cdr3_aa: CASSQGSRQGSGELFF

v_call: TRBV6-2/TRBV6-3
clone_size: NA
j_call: TRBJ1-2
d_call: NA
cdr3_nt: TGTGCCAGCAGCCCTACAAATCATGGCTACACCTTC
cdr3_aa: CASSPTNHGYTF

v_call: TRBV9
clone_size: NA
j_call: TRBJ2-2
d_call: NA
cdr3_nt: TGTGCCAGCAGCCCGTGGACAGCGAACACCGGGGAGCTGTTTTTT
cdr3_aa: CASSPWTANTGELFF

v_call: TRBV29-1
clone_size: NA
j_call: TRBJ2-1
d_call: TRBD1
cdr3_nt: TGCAGCGTTCGGGAGACAGGGGCAGGGGAGCAGTTCTTC
cdr3_aa: CSVRETGAGEQFF

v_call: TRBV20-1
clone_size: NA
j_call: TRBJ1-5
d_call: TRBD1
cdr3_nt: TGCAGTGCCAGGACAGGGAGCAATCAGCCCCAGCATTTT
cdr3_aa: CSARTGSNQPQHF

v_call: TRBV25-1
clone_size: NA
j_call: TRBJ2-1
d_call: TRBD1
cdr3_nt: TGTGCCAGCAGTGGACAGGGTTTGGGGAATGAGCAGTTCTTC
cdr3_aa: CASSGQGLGNEQFF

v_call: TRBV4-1
clone_size: NA
j_call: TRBJ2-1
d_call: TRBD2
cdr3_nt: TGCGCCAGCAGCCAAGACACCAGCGGGAGGACAGCAAATGAGCAGTTCTTC
cdr3_aa: CASSQDTSGRTANEQFF

v_call: TRBV28
clone_size: NA
j_call: TRBJ1-2
d_call: NA
cdr3_nt: TGTGCCAGCAGTTCTTGGGGCGGATACTACACCTTC
cdr3_aa: CASSSWGGYYTF

v_call: TRBV5-1
clone_size: NA
j_call: TRBJ2-7
d_call: NA
cdr3_nt: TGCGCCAGCAGCTTGGAAGGGCCGCAGTACTTC
cdr3_aa: CASSLEGPQYF

v_call: TRBV2
clone_size: NA
j_call: TRBJ2-7
d_call: NA
cdr3_nt: TGTGCCAGCAGTTTTGAGGCCCTTCCCTACGAGCAGTACTTC
cdr3_aa: CASSFEALPYEQYF

v_call: TRBV28
clone_size: NA
j_call: TRBJ1-1
d_call: NA
cdr3_nt: TGTGCCAGCAACATTAACACTGAAGCTTTCTTT
cdr3_aa: CASNINTEAFF

v_call: TRBV29-1
clone_size: NA
j_call: TRBJ2-7
d_call: TRBD1
cdr3_nt: TGCAGCGTTGAAGATACTAGGGACAGGGCCTACGAGCAGTACTTC
cdr3_aa: CSVEDTRDRAYEQYF

v_call: TRBV6-6
clone_size: NA
j_call: TRBJ2-3
d_call: NA
cdr3_nt: TGTGCCAGCAGTGACAGACTAGAGTTTACAGATACGCAGTATTTT
cdr3_aa: CASSDRLEFTDTQYF

v_call: TRBV6-2/TRBV6-3
clone_size: NA
j_call: TRBJ2-7
d_call: TRBD1
cdr3_nt: TGTGCCAGCAGTTACGTGGACAGGGACAACGAGCAGTACTTC
cdr3_aa: CASSYVDRDNEQYF

v_call: TRBV9
clone_size: NA
j_call: TRBJ2-2
d_call: NA
cdr3_nt: TGTGCCAGCAGCGTAGCCGGGGACGAGCTGTTTTTT
cdr3_aa: CASSVAGDELFF

v_call: TRBV15
clone_size: NA
j_call: TRBJ1-2
d_call: NA
cdr3_nt: TGTGCCACCAGCAGAGAGGAAAACTATGGCTACACCTTC
cdr3_aa: CATSREENYGYTF

v_call: TRBV20-1
clone_size: NA
j_call: TRBJ1-1
d_call: NA
cdr3_nt: TGCAGTGCTAGTAAGGACACTGAAGCTTTCTTT
cdr3_aa: CSASKDTEAFF

v_call: TRBV25-1
clone_size: once
j_call: TRBJ2-7
d_call: NA
cdr3_nt: TGTGCCAGCAGTGATTCGTGGGACGGAACCTACGAGCAGTACTTC
cdr3_aa: CASSDSWDGTYEQYF

v_call: TRBV5-1
clone_size: NA
j_call: TRBJ1-5
d_call: NA
cdr3_nt: TGCGCCAGCAGCTTGTTGGCAGGGGATCAGCCCCAGCATTTT
cdr3_aa: CASSLLAGDQPQHF

v_call: TRBV7-3
clone_size: NA
j_call: TRBJ2-2
d_call: NA
cdr3_nt: TGTGCCAGCAGCCCCCCTCCCGGAACCGGGGAGCTGTTTTTT
cdr3_aa: CASSPPPGTGELFF

v_call: TRBV20-1
clone_size: NA
j_call: TRBJ2-3
d_call: TRBD2
cdr3_nt: TGCAGTGCTAGAGATCTTGCACTAGCGACAGATACGCAGTATTTT
cdr3_aa: CSARDLALATDTQYF

v_call: TRBV29-1
clone_size: NA
j_call: TRBJ2-5
d_call: NA
cdr3_nt: TGCAGCGTGGGATACCTGACGCAGGAGACCCAGTACTTC
cdr3_aa: CSVGYLTQETQYF

v_call: TRBV5-1
clone_size: NA
j_call: TRBJ2-5
d_call: NA
cdr3_nt: TGCGCCAGCAGCCGGTACCAAGAGACCCAGTACTTC
cdr3_aa: CASSRYQETQYF

v_call: TRBV30
clone_size: NA
j_call: TRBJ1-1
d_call: NA
cdr3_nt: TGTGCCTGGATGGGGGCCGAGAACACTGAAGCTTTCTTT
cdr3_aa: CAWMGAENTEAFF

v_call: TRBV4-2
clone_size: NA
j_call: TRBJ2-7
d_call: TRBD2
cdr3_nt: TGTGCCAGCAGCCAAGTACCTAGCGGGAGGGGGGGGCAGTACTTC
cdr3_aa: CASSQVPSGRGGQYF

v_call: TRBV29-1
clone_size: NA
j_call: TRBJ1-1
d_call: TRBD1
cdr3_nt: TGCAGCGCCGGGACAGCAATAGGGCACACTGAAGCTTTCTTT
cdr3_aa: CSAGTAIGHTEAFF

v_call: TRBV25-1
clone_size: NA
j_call: TRBJ2-7
d_call: NA
cdr3_nt: TGTGCCAGCAGTGGGGCTGGGGGGTCGTCCGAGCAGTACTTC
cdr3_aa: CASSGAGGSSEQYF

v_call: TRBV6-5
clone_size: NA
j_call: TRBJ1-3
d_call: NA
cdr3_nt: TGTGCCAGCGAGGCGACGGGGCTTGGAAACACCATATATTTT
cdr3_aa: CASEATGLGNTIYF

v_call: TRBV24-1
clone_size: once
j_call: TRBJ2-3
d_call: TRBD1
cdr3_nt: TGTGCCACCAGTGCAATACAGGGGGCTGGTGGTGCAGATACGCAGTATTTT
cdr3_aa: CATSAIQGAGGADTQYF